This T cell receptor beta chain derives from a study of neurological immune-mediated disorders. About the study: Relapsing-remitting disease affected around 30, and secondary progressive 3, of some 34 multiple sclerosis patients.

The making of cDNA relied on 5'RACE with 10-nucleotide random UMIs. One entry per CDR3 protein results from TCRdb running MiXCR on the 5' RACE reads. This table holds 25,000 to 35,000 distinct CDR3 sequences, about 1.6% found once. The CDR3 is 14 amino acids. V dropped 5 bases and J dropped 4; count of bases not matched to a gene: 4. Germline CDR1 is MNHEY and CDR2 is SVGEGT. This clonotype was found many times. PBMCs stored at -80 C, 2 million in total, were the source of the unsorted libraries. This chain joins TRBV6-2 or TRBV6-3 and TRBJ2-2; TRBD1 matches 7 bases. The sequenced material came from PBMCs. The origin of this receptor is a woman aged 30 to 39 with multiple sclerosis. The chain's CDR3 is CASSGTASTGELFF. The CDR3 nucleotides are TGTGCCAGCAGTGGGACAGCCAGCACCGGGGAGCTGTTTTTT.